This entry lists 13 T cell receptor beta chains sequenced from one sample in a study of T cell responses to AZD1222 COVID-19 vaccine. The data were produced by immunoSEQ multiplex PCR, yet TCRdb's version contains in-frame clones alone and is incomplete. The table has 120,000 to 150,000 clones, about 91% seen once. The specimen was peripheral blood, collected on day 0 of AZD1222 vaccination. Receptors were obtained from an adult in good health.

V gene TRBV4-1 combines with J gene TRBJ1-5; a weak D match, TRBD1 (5 bases). V was clipped by 3 bases and J by 6 bases, with 12 bases between them. The CDR3 is 14 residues long. CDR1 and CDR2 from the germline V gene are MGHRA and YSYEKL. The CDR3: CASSQGLGLQPQHF. DNA for the CDR3: TGCGCCAGCAGCCAGGGCTTGGGGCTTCAGCCCCAGCATTTT.

This chain joins TRBV11-2 and TRBJ2-5; TRBD2 agrees at 9 bases. V shed 3 bases and J 5 bases; nucleotides not matched to a gene: 4. This CDR3 has 14 amino acids. Germline V gene lookup returns CDR1 SGHAT and CDR2 FQNNGV. CDR3 bases: TGTGCCAGCAGCTTGACTAGCGGAAGGGAGACCCAGTACTTC. This sequence encodes CASSLTSGRETQYF.

The CDR3 spells CASSRQGDTEAFF. The DNA for the CDR3 is TGTGCCAGTAGTCGACAGGGAGACACTGAAGCTTTCTTT. This chain joins TRBV19 and TRBJ1-1; 7 positions agree with TRBD1. The CDR3 totals 13 residues. Germline CDR1 reads LNHDA; CDR2 reads SQIVND (reference sequence). With 5 bases clipped from V and 3 bases from J, the junction kept 3 bases outside the gene matches.

This chain connects TRBV6-5 to TRBJ2-5, with 7 bases lining up with TRBD2. The length of the CDR3 is 15 residues. Germline CDR1 and CDR2: MNHEY and SVGAGI. V dropped 0 bases and J dropped 2; count of bases not matched to a gene: 3. The CDR3 sequence is CASSYSWRGQETQYF. The CDR3 DNA sequence: TGTGCCAGCAGTTACTCGTGGCGGGGGCAAGAGACCCAGTACTTC.

The J gene is TRBJ2-7, the V gene TRBV30; D may correspond to TRBD1 or TRBD2 (5 bases each). The CDR3 sequence is 16 residues long. Trimming shortened V by 0 bases and J by 1 base, and 16 bases separated the two germline ends. CDR1 is GTSNPN, CDR2 SVGIG, per germline (reference sequence). CDR3 DNA sequence: TGTGCCTGGAGTGTACCCGTTTTCAGGGAGTCCTACGAGCAGTACTTC. It codes for CAWSVPVFRESYEQYF.

The chain has TRBV6-2 or TRBV6-3 and TRBJ2-7; 7 bases fit TRBD1. Looked up from germline, CDR1 is MNHEY and CDR2 is SVGEGT. The junction had 17 bases not matched to a gene; V was cut back by 5 bases and J by 1 base. The CDR3 spans 18 residues. This CDR3 is CASSPSTGSPSASYEQYF. The DNA of the CDR3 is TGTGCCAGCAGTCCATCGACAGGGAGCCCTTCCGCATCCTACGAGCAGTACTTC.

This sequence joins TRBV2 and TRBJ2-1; 9 positions match TRBD2. The CDR3 contains 13 residues. V shed 10 bases and J 6 bases; nucleotides not matched to a gene: 7. Germline CDR1 is SNHLY and CDR2 is FYNNEI. CDR3 in amino acids: CATIGGGANEQFF. The CDR3 bases are TGTGCCACCATAGGCGGGGGGGCCAATGAGCAGTTCTTC.

CDR3 protein: CASSPFAGELFF. In nucleotides, the CDR3 is TGTGCCAGCAGCCCTTTCGCCGGGGAGCTGTTTTTT. V is TRBV5-6 and J is TRBJ2-2; no clear D gene. V lost 4 bases and J lost 6, with 7 bases in between. Germline V lookup: CDR1 SGHDT, CDR2 YYEEEE. The CDR3 covers 12 residues.

This clone was detected a few times. Other DNA sequences in the same sample also yield this CDR3. V gene TRBV2 combines with J gene TRBJ1-1; D gene ambiguous. Germline V gives CDR1 SNHLY, CDR2 FYNNEI. V was cut by 4 bases and J by 2 bases, with 5 bases left in between. The CDR3 sequence is 12 residues long. CDR3 in amino acids: CASSARNTEAFF. Here the CDR3 DNA reads TGTGCCAGCAGTGCCAGAAACACTGAAGCTTTCTTT.

The CDR3 reads CASSSSGDEQYF. For the CDR3, the DNA is TGTGCCAGCTCATCGTCAGGGGACGAGCAGTACTTC. The chain joins TRBV18 to TRBJ2-7, with D perhaps TRBD1 (6 bases). Germline CDR1 KGHSH, CDR2 LQKENI. The CDR3 extends over 12 amino acids. V was cut by 5 bases and J by 5 bases, with 10 bases left in between.

This sequence joins TRBV15 and TRBJ1-6; a weak D match, TRBD1 (6 bases). CDR3 size: 15 residues. V lost 0 bases, J lost 7 bases, and 10 bases lay in between. Germline CDR1 reads LNHNV; CDR2 reads YYDKDF (reference sequence). CDR3 protein: CATSREGDTNSPLHF. The CDR3 bases are TGTGCCACCAGCAGAGAGGGGGACACAAATTCACCCCTCCACTTT. Combining the CDR3 with reference TRBV15 and TRBJ1-6 gives the whole variable domain DAMVIQNPRYQVTQFGKPVTLSCSQTLNHNVMYWYQQKSSQAPKLLFHYYDKDFNNEADTPDNFQSRRPNTSFCFLDIRSPGLGDTAMYLCATSREGDTNSPLHFGNGTRLTVT.

The chain employs TRBV28 and TRBJ1-5, with 7 positions matching TRBD1. The CDR3 has 16 amino acids. The J segment lost 1 base and the V segment lost 5 bases, leaving 8 bases of the junction unmatched. Germline V lookup: CDR1 MDHEN, CDR2 SYDVKM. The chain's CDR3 is CASSLTTGSSNQPQHF. The CDR3 DNA follows: TGTGCCAGCAGTCTAACGACAGGGTCGAGCAATCAGCCCCAGCATTTT. The whole variable domain, remainder taken from reference TRBV28 and TRBJ1-5, is DVKVTQSSRYLVKRTGEKVFLECVQDMDHENMFWYRQDPGLGLRLIYFSYDVKMKEKGDIPEGYSVSREKKERFSLILESASTNQTSMYLCASSLTTGSSNQPQHFGDGTRLSIL.

V usage is TRBV5-1 and J usage is TRBJ1-4; D not certain. The CDR3 runs to 13 residues. CDR1 and CDR2 from the germline V gene are SGHRS and YFSETQ. The V end was cut by 1 base, the J end by 6 bases, with 7 bases between. The CDR3 nucleotides read TGCGCCAGCAGCTTGAAGCCTCATGAAAAACTGTTTTTT. Translated, it gives CASSLKPHEKLFF.